This T cell receptor (beta chain) was profiled in a study of regulatory T cells in long-lasting Graves disease. This clonotype was found many times. What it recognizes is unknown. The time point is: newly diagnosed GD, antithyroid drugs for less than 3 months. PBMC-derived RNA was used for the TCR library. Staff took 7.5 to 9.5 milliliters of peripheral blood and put it into EDTA tubes. The CDR3 consists of 16 residues. The V segment lost 4 bases and the J segment 4 bases; nucleotides outside the gene matches: 10. Per the germline V gene, CDR1 is MGHRA and CDR2 is YSYEKL. Study results and caveats: Accuracy was possibly reduced by small sample size.

Sequencing libraries for TCR beta were prepared with iRepertoire HTBI primers and Arm-PCR of CDR3 regions. TCRdb re-analysed the multiplex PCR reads in MiXCR, keeping a single row per CDR3 protein. Of 530,000 or so distinct CDR3 sequences in the sample, roughly 13% were seen once. These data also formed part of another study, on T cells in Graves' hyperthyroidism and ophthalmopathy.

The source was peripheral blood mononuclear cells (PBMCs), collected at new diagnosis, from a patient treated with antithyroid drugs. This TCR derives from a man aged 25 to 40 with Graves disease. The V call is TRBV4-1, the J call TRBJ2-1; the match to TRBD2 covers 7 bases. In DNA form, the CDR3 reads TGCGCCAGCAGCCTGGAGTTAAGCGGGGTATACAATGAGCAGTTCTTC. Encoded protein: CASSLELSGVYNEQFF.